The clone carrying this T cell receptor (beta chain) was counted only a few times. The antigen remains unidentified. These data belong to a study of T cell repertoires in cytomegalovirus infection. Overall study results and limits: HLA-C-restricted CMV-specific TCR beta clonotypes were dominant in the ex vivo response. Cumulative frequency of public TCR beta families picked out carriers of CMV plus the relevant HLA.

The CDR3 has 16 residues. Germline V gene data show CDR1 as SGHTS and CDR2 as YDEGEE. Trimming pared 3 bases from V and 2 bases from J, leaving 18 bases between. TCRdb reprocessed the reads with MiXCR, giving one entry per CDR3 protein. The table shows about 740,000 distinct CDR3 sequences, with 35% to 45% occurring only once. This sequence was found in a human donor in good health (CMV status not recorded). Some clones in this sample may be carry-over from other donors' samples. The source material was PBMCs. The chain employs TRBV5-8 and TRBJ2-7, with D possibly TRBD1 on 6 matching bases. The CDR3 loop is CASSSPDREQTYEQYF. For the CDR3, the DNA is TGTGCCAGCAGCTCCCCGGACAGAGAACAAACCTACGAGCAGTACTTC.